This T cell receptor beta chain is drawn from a study of OX40 agonist ivuxolimab in advanced cancers. TCRdb's table, derived via immunoSEQ multiplex PCR, lists solely in-frame clones and lacks some. The sample carries about 69,000 clones, approximately 80% recorded once. The germline gives CDR1 SGHRS, CDR2 YFSETQ. Trimming removed 4 bases from V and 6 bases from J, with 16 bases in between. CDR3 length: 15 residues. The sequence was collected from an adult with an advanced solid tumor such as melanoma, head and neck, liver or kidney cancer. Sequenced here: CD4+ or CD8+ T cells sorted from blood, sampled in a trial of the OX40 agonist ivuxolimab. This rearrangement joins TRBV5-1 to TRBJ2-2; the D is unclear. DNA for the CDR3: TGCGCCAGCAGCACCGAATACGTCGTATCCGGGGAGCTGTTTTTT. This gives the protein CASSTEYVVSGELFF.